The 21 T cell receptor beta chains reported below all come from one sample, sequenced in a study of blood T cell repertoires in COVID-19. Method: immunoSEQ multiplex PCR; TCRdb's copy keeps in-frame clones and lacks some. The data contain nearly 100,000 clones, approximately 86% of them singletons. The specimen was peripheral blood. The receptors shown here come from a man older than 75 with acute or convalescent COVID-19.

This clone was picked up one time. This chain uses TRBV6-5 with TRBJ1-5; 9 bases match TRBD1. CDR3 size: 14 residues. Germline loops: CDR1 MNHEY, CDR2 SVGAGI. The junction had 4 bases not matched to a gene; V was cut back by 5 bases and J by 5 bases. The CDR3: CASSRQGVDQPQHF. The DNA for the CDR3 is TGTGCCAGCAGTCGACAGGGGGTAGATCAGCCCCAGCATTTT.

The chain recombines TRBV7-9 with TRBJ2-1; 9 bases agree with TRBD2. The V and J ends lost 5 bases and 0 bases, in that order; junction bases with no gene match: 2. This CDR3 contains 15 residues. The germline gives CDR1 SEHNR, CDR2 FQNEAQ (reference sequence). In DNA form, the CDR3 reads TGTGCCAGCAGCGCACTAGCGGGCTCCTACAATGAGCAGTTCTTC. Its protein product is CASSALAGSYNEQFF.

This rearrangement joins TRBV5-1 to TRBJ2-1; TRBD2 aligns across 7 bases. Per germline, CDR1 SGHRS and CDR2 YFSETQ. V was clipped by 5 bases and J by 8 bases; unmatched bases: 10. This CDR3 is 14 amino acids long. Written as DNA, the CDR3 is TGCGCCAGCAGTCACCAGACTAGCTCCGATGAGCAGTTCTTC. Translating gives CASSHQTSSDEQFF.

This clone has just one count. The CDR3 sequence: CASSINRDHEQYF. The CDR3 bases are TGTGCCAGTAGTATCAACAGGGACCACGAGCAGTACTTC. This chain uses TRBV19 with TRBJ2-7, with D tentatively TRBD1 (6 bases). The CDR3 extends over 13 amino acids. The germline V gene has CDR1 LNHDA and CDR2 SQIVND (reference sequence). Deletions cut 3 bases from V and 5 bases from J, with 11 bases between.

The CDR3 reads CASSLSRQGAYGYTF. The CDR3 bases are TGTGCCAGCAGCTTGAGTCGACAGGGGGCCTATGGCTACACCTTC. The chain uses TRBV5-4 and TRBJ1-2; TRBD1 aligns across 10 bases. This CDR3 contains 15 residues. Germline CDR1 and CDR2: SGHNT and YYREEE (reference sequence). Trimming cost V 1 base and J 4 bases; bases outside gene matches: 4.

The chain employs TRBV29-1 and TRBJ2-3; no clear D. Germline V gene data show CDR1 as SQVTM and CDR2 as ANQGSEA. Trimming stripped 3 bases from V and 1 base from J, with 8 bases between. There are 13 residues in the CDR3. CDR3 amino acids: CSVEFSGTDTQYF. In DNA, the CDR3 is TGCAGCGTTGAGTTCTCGGGCACAGATACGCAGTATTTT.

This chain connects TRBV5-1 to TRBJ1-5; 9 bases agree with TRBD1. The CDR3 length is 14 residues. The V gene end was trimmed by 0 bases and the J gene end by 8 bases; junction bases not matched to a gene: 3. CDR1 SGHRS and CDR2 YFSETQ come from the germline V gene. The CDR3 region is CASSLAGQGKPQHF. The DNA for the CDR3 is TGCGCCAGCAGCTTGGCGGGACAGGGTAAGCCCCAGCATTTT. Full variable domain (missing parts from reference TRBV5-1 and TRBJ1-5): KAGVTQTPRYLIKTRGQQVTLSCSPISGHRSVSWYQQTPGQGLQFLFEYFSETQRNKGNFPGRFSGRQFSNSRSEMNVSTLELGDSALYLCASSLAGQGKPQHFGDGTRLSIL.

The rearrangement links TRBV24-1 to TRBJ2-1, with 12 bases that match TRBD2. This CDR3 is built from 18 residues. Germline CDR1 KGHDR, CDR2 SFDVKD. V dropped 3 bases and J dropped 7; count of bases not matched to a gene: 12. CDR3 coding DNA: TGTGCCACCAGTGATCGCCAGGCTAGCGGGAGGGCCTTAAATGAGCAGTTCTTC. It yields the protein CATSDRQASGRALNEQFF.

The V call is TRBV2, the J call TRBJ2-2, with 7 nucleotides matching TRBD2. Germline V gene data show CDR1 as SNHLY and CDR2 as FYNNEI. This CDR3 comprises 17 residues. Trimming cost V 3 bases and J 4 bases; bases outside gene matches: 11. CDR3 DNA sequence: TGTGCCAGCAGTGATGGGTCTAGCGGTGATACCACCGGGGAGCTGTTTTTT. As protein: CASSDGSSGDTTGELFF.

The CDR3 loop reads CASSQEGTGIAGANVLTF. As DNA, the CDR3 is TGCGCCAGCAGCCAAGAGGGGACAGGTATCGCTGGGGCCAACGTCCTGACTTTC. The chain joins TRBV4-3 to TRBJ2-6, with 8 bases aligning to TRBD1. CDR1 is LGHNA and CDR2 is YSLEER in the germline V gene. There are 18 residues in the CDR3. J gave up 2 bases and V 0 bases, and 6 bases lay outside the gene matches.

The genes are TRBV5-5 and TRBJ1-4, with D tentatively TRBD1 (6 bases). Germline V lookup: CDR1 SGHKS, CDR2 YYEKEE (reference sequence). V was pared by 1 base and J by 7 bases, with 11 bases between. The CDR3 runs 14 residues. The CDR3 is CASSLHRASEKLFF. In DNA form, the CDR3 reads TGTGCCAGCAGCTTGCACAGGGCCTCTGAAAAACTGTTTTTT.

V and J are TRBV20-1 and TRBJ2-5, with a weak D call TRBD1 (5 bases). Germline lookup yields CDR1 DFQATT and CDR2 SNEGSKA (reference sequence). The CDR3 has 13 amino acids. Between the trimmed V and J ends, which lost 3 bases and 4 bases, there was a span of 12 bases. CDR3 DNA: TGCAGTGCTAGTTCGCAGGGCCCAGAGACCCAGTACTTC. Translating it yields CSASSQGPETQYF.

The genes are TRBV6-6 and TRBJ2-2; 9 nucleotides match TRBD1. The J segment lost 6 bases and the V segment lost 5 bases, leaving 13 bases of the junction unmatched. The CDR3 extends over 17 amino acids. The V gene's germline CDR1 is MNHNY and CDR2 SVGAGI (reference sequence). The CDR3 DNA is TGTGCCAGCAGTCCTGACCTAAACAGGGGGCGAGCCGGGGAGCTGTTTTTT. Residues: CASSPDLNRGRAGELFF.

The V call is TRBV27, the J call TRBJ1-6; maybe TRBD1 (5 bases). Germline V CDR1 and CDR2: MNHEY, SMNVEV (reference sequence). V lost 2 bases, J lost 0 bases, and 20 bases lay in between. CDR3 length equals 20 residues. The DNA of the CDR3 is TGTGCCAGCAGTTTACTGGCCCCTGGCAGGGCCAGCTCCTATAATTCACCCCTCCACTTT. Its translation: CASSLLAPGRASSYNSPLHF.

This rearrangement joins TRBV30 to TRBJ2-1; 12 nucleotides line up with TRBD2. The V gene end was trimmed by 4 bases and the J gene end by 9 bases; junction bases not matched to a gene: 10. The CDR3 is 15 amino acids. From germline, CDR1 is GTSNPN and CDR2 SVGIG (reference sequence). The CDR3: CAWTVGLAGIGEQFF. CDR3 in DNA: TGTGCCTGGACCGTCGGACTAGCGGGAATTGGTGAGCAGTTCTTC.

This sequence joins TRBV6-5 and TRBJ2-7; TRBD2 is a possible D gene (6 bases). CDR1 is MNHEY, CDR2 SVGAGI, per germline. Trimming pared 10 bases from V and 1 base from J, leaving 17 bases between. The CDR3 is 14 amino acids. The CDR3 here is CATQWGTLSYEQYF. The CDR3 bases are TGTGCCACCCAGTGGGGGACTTTATCCTACGAGCAGTACTTC.

The chain combines TRBV9 with TRBJ2-7, with a tentative D call TRBD2 (6 bases). V was shortened by 6 bases and J by 3 bases, with 16 bases between the two germline ends. This CDR3 is 14 amino acids long. The germline gives CDR1 SGDLS, CDR2 YYNGEE. This chain's CDR3 is CASNPGGWGYEQYF. CDR3 coding DNA: TGTGCCAGCAACCCCGGGGGTTGGGGCTACGAGCAGTACTTC. The full variable domain, rest sourced from reference TRBV9 and TRBJ2-7, is DSGVTQTPKHLITATGQRVTLRCSPRSGDLSVYWYQQSLDQGLQFLIQYYNGEERAKGNILERFSAQQFPDLHSELNLSSLELGDSALYFCASNPGGWGYEQYFGPGTRLTVT.

This chain connects TRBV11-3 to TRBJ2-1, with D possibly TRBD1 on 5 matching bases. Trimming took off 3 bases at V and 7 bases at J, with 13 bases between the two ends. The CDR3 is made up of 14 amino acids. CDR1 is SGHNT and CDR2 is YENEEA in the germline V gene. The DNA for the CDR3 is TGTGCCAGCAGCTTGGGGCAGGGCCGGAATGAGCAGTTCTTC. This gives the protein CASSLGQGRNEQFF.

In nucleotides, the CDR3 is TGTGCCAGCGGTTTCACCGGCCTAGCGGGAGGAAAGTACAATGAGCAGTTCTTC. It translates to CASGFTGLAGGKYNEQFF. The chain recombines TRBV7-2 with TRBJ2-1; 11 bases match TRBD2. After removal of 8 bases from V and 4 bases from J, the junction contained 16 bases not matched to a gene. The CDR3 runs 18 residues. Germline V CDR1 and CDR2: SGHTA, FQGNSA.

The chain employs TRBV6-5 and TRBJ2-7; tentatively, D is TRBD1 (6 bases). This CDR3 is 12 amino acids long. Germline V gene data show CDR1 as MNHEY and CDR2 as SVGAGI. V was cut by 6 bases and J by 4 bases, with 10 bases left in between. For the CDR3, the DNA is TGTGCCAGCAGGACAGGCCCATACGAGCAGTACTTC. The encoded protein is CASRTGPYEQYF.

V and J are TRBV29-1 and TRBJ1-1, with TRBD1 identical over 8 bases. CDR3 length: 16 residues. CDR1 SQVTM and CDR2 ANQGSEA come from the germline V gene. With 4 bases clipped from V and 4 bases from J, the junction kept 14 bases outside the gene matches. The CDR3 region has the DNA TGCAGCGTTGTCAGCCCGGGACAGGCGACCAGCACTGAAGCTTTCTTT. Its protein product is CSVVSPGQATSTEAFF.